Each of the 13 T cell receptor beta chains below was sequenced from the same sample in a study of OX40 agonist ivuxolimab in advanced cancers. Profiling relied on immunoSEQ multiplex PCR, and the TCRdb table lists in-frame clones only, not all of them. This sample has 55,000 to 95,000 clones, with about 91% found just once. Sample: CD4+ or CD8+ T cells sorted from blood, taken in a trial of the OX40 agonist ivuxolimab. These receptors were obtained from an adult with an advanced solid tumor such as melanoma, head and neck, liver or kidney cancer.

This chain connects TRBV11-1 to TRBJ2-7; D may match TRBD1 or TRBD2 (6 bases each). Trimming took 5 bases from V and 0 from J, leaving 17 bases between them. CDR3 length: 16 amino acids. The V gene's germline CDR1 is SGHAT and CDR2 FQDESV (reference sequence). The CDR3 nucleotides read TGTGCCAGCAGCCGAGGGGGGACGATCAGCTCCTACGAGCAGTACTTC. Translated: CASSRGGTISSYEQYF.

This chain links TRBV6-1 with TRBJ2-1, with 8 bases aligning to TRBD2. Germline V lookup: CDR1 MNHNS, CDR2 SASEGT. The J segment lost 6 bases and the V segment lost 6 bases, leaving 4 bases of the junction unmatched. This CDR3 region has 13 residues. For the CDR3, the DNA is TGTGCCAGCAGGACTAGCGCCGGCAATGAGCAGTTCTTC. It translates to CASRTSAGNEQFF.

The J gene is TRBJ2-3, the V gene TRBV29-1; TRBD1 matches at 9 bases. The germline CDR1 and CDR2 sequences are SQVTM and ANQGSEA. Trimming at V came to 4 bases and at J to 4 bases, leaving 6 bases not matched to a gene. This CDR3 is built from 14 residues. The CDR3, as DNA: TGCAGCGTTGGAGGGACAGGGTCATCAGATACGCAGTATTTT. It specifies CSVGGTGSSDTQYF.

This rearrangement joins TRBV7-2 to TRBJ2-7; 10 bases are a match to TRBD1. Germline loops: CDR1 SGHTA, CDR2 FQGNSA. This CDR3 is built from 15 residues. V dropped 5 bases and J dropped 2; count of bases not matched to a gene: 6. The CDR3 is CASSPRDRGPYEQYF. In nucleotides, the CDR3 is TGTGCCAGCAGCCCCCGAGACAGGGGGCCCTACGAGCAGTACTTC.

The chain combines TRBV27 with TRBJ1-4, with 7 nucleotides matching TRBD1. Germline lookup yields CDR1 MNHEY and CDR2 SMNVEV (reference sequence). After removal of 5 bases from V and 3 bases from J, the junction contained 6 bases not matched to a gene. The CDR3 has 15 residues. In nucleotides, the CDR3 is TGTGCCAGCAGTCGGACAGGAGCCCCTAATGAAAAACTGTTTTTT. Its protein product is CASSRTGAPNEKLFF.

The chain has TRBV5-1 and TRBJ1-1; a weak D match, TRBD1 (5 bases). The germline V gene encodes CDR1 SGHRS and CDR2 YFSETQ. This CDR3 has 14 residues. V dropped 1 base and J dropped 5 bases, with 12 bases sitting between them. CDR3 region: CASSLTRKGTEAFF. In nucleotides, the CDR3 is TGCGCCAGCAGCTTGACGAGGAAGGGGACTGAAGCTTTCTTT.

This clone was detected only once. The chain is built from TRBV29-1 and TRBJ2-3; tentative D call: TRBD2 (5 bases). Germline V gene data show CDR1 as SQVTM and CDR2 as ANQGSEA. The V gene lost 7 bases and the J gene lost 4 bases, with 6 bases spanning the gap. The CDR3 totals 10 residues. CDR3 coding DNA: TGCAGCGCCGGGGCAGATACGCAGTATTTT. This translates into CSAGADTQYF.

The gene calls are TRBV2 and TRBJ2-3, with D possibly matching TRBD1 (5 bases). The CDR3 is 15 amino acids. Germline CDR1 and CDR2: SNHLY and FYNNEI. Deletions cut 0 bases from V and 1 base from J, with 8 bases between. CDR3 DNA: TGTGCCAGCAGTGAAGCGCAGGGCCGCACAGATACGCAGTATTTT. This codes for CASSEAQGRTDTQYF.

V usage is TRBV5-1 and J usage is TRBJ2-4; tentatively, D is TRBD1 or TRBD2 (5 bases each). The V and J ends lost 4 bases and 6 bases respectively, with 17 bases between them. Germline-derived CDR1 and CDR2 are SGHRS and YFSETQ. The CDR3 is 15 amino acids. The CDR3 reads CASSTGDGAGNIQYF. CDR3 bases: TGCGCCAGCAGCACCGGGGACGGGGCAGGAAACATTCAGTACTTC.

This clone appeared a few times. V gene TRBV30 combines with J gene TRBJ1-2; D not resolved. V shed 0 bases and J shed 6 bases, with 8 bases lying between them. Looked up from germline, CDR1 is GTSNPN and CDR2 is SVGIG (reference sequence). This CDR3 is built from 12 residues. Here the CDR3 DNA reads TGTGCCTGGAGTGTACACGGGAATGGCTACACCTTC. Translated: CAWSVHGNGYTF.

The sample holds one count of this clone. The chain uses TRBV11-1 and TRBJ2-7, with 9 bases lining up with TRBD2. Germline CDR1 reads SGHAT; CDR2 reads FQDESV (reference sequence). The CDR3 runs 15 residues. The ends lost 0 bases at V and 4 bases at J; junction bases unmatched: 4. The CDR3 spells CASSLASGSSYEQYF. Written as DNA, the CDR3 is TGTGCCAGCAGCTTAGCTAGCGGGAGCTCGTACGAGCAGTACTTC.

The chain is built from TRBV15 and TRBJ2-1, with TRBD2 matching 11 bases. V trimming: 3 bases; J trimming: 4 bases; junction bases outside the gene matches: 2. Germline CDR1 reads LNHNV; CDR2 reads YYDKDF (reference sequence). This CDR3 comprises 15 residues. CDR3 bases: TGTGCCACCAGCAGGGGACTAGCGGAGTACAATGAGCAGTTCTTC. Protein product: CATSRGLAEYNEQFF.

The CDR3 region is CASSTSGLAETQYF. The CDR3 DNA is TGTGCCAGCAGTACATCGGGACTAGCGGAGACCCAGTACTTC. The chain uses TRBV6-5 and TRBJ2-5; 10 bases are shared with TRBD2. V was pared by 5 bases and J by 5 bases, with 5 bases of the junction left unmatched. The CDR3 runs to 14 residues. CDR1 and CDR2 (germline): MNHEY, SVGAGI.